The clone carrying this T cell receptor (beta chain) was seen more than once but under ten times. MiXCR, run by TCRdb on the RT-PCR reads, gives a single entry per CDR3 protein. The repertoire has about 540,000 distinct CDR3 sequences, roughly 25% of them found once; the top ten carry under 3.5%. The sample comes from a study of response to subunit inactivated influenza vaccine. The germline V gene has CDR1 LNHDA and CDR2 SQIVND (reference sequence). V lost 3 bases to trimming and J lost 3 bases, with 6 bases between them. CDR3 length: 13 residues. The data were also submitted as part of a second study, on T cells expressing NK-cell markers. As reported in that work: What made the TCR beta cDNA was 5'RACE template switching with UMIs. Over 5 donors carried dominant NKG2C+ clonotypes that made up about 1.0-7.0% of their CD8+ T cells.

Sequencing used CD4+ T cells sorted from PBMCs, obtained less than 13 days after vaccination. The TCR originated in a man aged 45-65 years who received an inactivated influenza vaccine. This chain links TRBV19 with TRBJ1-5; D is unclear. For the CDR3, the DNA is TGTGCCAGTAGTATCCAGTCCAATCAGCCCCAGCATTTT. Protein: CASSIQSNQPQHF.